Detailed here is one T cell receptor (beta chain). The data were taken from a study of cytomegalovirus exposure and HLA in healthy donors. This PCR relied on a set of 60 Vbeta primers and 13 Jbeta primers. Sequenced by immunoSEQ multiplex PCR; TCRdb stores in-frame clones only, minus some. The sample features about 51,000 clones, with about 2.5% in its top ten. There are 15 residues in the CDR3. After removal of 8 bases from V and 4 bases from J, the junction contained 14 bases not matched to a gene. Germline CDR1 reads MNHEY; CDR2 reads SMNVEV (reference sequence). The sample was PBMCs. The chain links TRBV27 to TRBJ2-7; 7 bases are shared with TRBD1. The clonotype comes from a female donor in good health and CMV-seronegative. This CDR3 reads CASRDTGASLYEQYF. The CDR3 DNA follows: TGTGCCAGCCGAGATACAGGGGCCTCCTTGTACGAGCAGTACTTC.